The rows below give T cell receptor beta chains drawn from one sample of a study of shared clonotypes between healthy human individuals. Clones were sequenced by immunoSEQ multiplex PCR, and TCRdb holds only the in-frame ones, with some missing. There are 95,000 to 120,000 clones in the sample; around 68% occur only once, and approximately 23% lies in the top ten. Specimen: memory CD8+ T cells sorted from blood. The receptors were sampled from a woman under 40 in good health. The CDR3 runs from the conserved cysteine through the conserved F or W. D genes are given only for firm matches. Rows may omit the clone size; those that give it use once, few, many or a size class.

clone size	V gene	D gene	J gene	CDR3 DNA	CDR3 protein
-	TRBV11-2	-	TRBJ1-5	TGTGCCAGCAGCTTAGATGGGGGGGATCAGCCCCAGCATTTT	CASSLDGGDQPQHF
-	TRBV30	-	TRBJ1-1	TGTGCCTGGAGTTATTTGCAGGAAGCTTTCTTT	CAWSYLQEAFF
-	TRBV7-9	-	TRBJ1-1	TGTGCCAGCAGCGGTGCCCTAACACTTACAGGGAACACTGAAGCTTTCTTT	CASSGALTLTGNTEAFF
-	TRBV7-8	-	TRBJ2-1	TGTGCCAGCAGCAATGACCCAAAAGGATACAATGAGCAGTTCTTC	CASSNDPKGYNEQFF
-	TRBV10-3	TRBD2	TRBJ2-3	TGTGCCATCGGACTAGCGGGAGGTCATAGTACGCAGTATTTT	CAIGLAGGHSTQYF
-	TRBV7-9	-	TRBJ1-2	TGTGCCAGCAGCTTAGCGCTGATGGCAGCTAACTATGGCTACACCTTC	CASSLALMAANYGYTF
-	TRBV5-1	-	TRBJ2-1	TGCGCCAGCAATAAAATAGAGGGGTCCTACAATGAGCAGTTCTTC	CASNKIEGSYNEQFF
-	TRBV5-4	TRBD1	TRBJ1-5	TGTGCCAGCAGCAGACAGGGTATCAATCAGCCCCAGCATTTT	CASSRQGINQPQHF
-	TRBV10-3	TRBD1	TRBJ1-2	TGTGCCAACCAGGGACAGGGAGGAGGCTACACCTTC	CANQGQGGGYTF
-	TRBV18	-	TRBJ1-2	TGTGCCAGCTCACTCCGGGGGAAATGGGGATATGGCTACACCTTC	CASSLRGKWGYGYTF
few	TRBV2	-	TRBJ1-2	TGTGCCAGCAGGCTCCCCACAGTTACCTATGGCTACACCTTC	CASRLPTVTYGYTF
-	TRBV7-9	TRBD1	TRBJ2-3	TGTGCCACGCGACAGGGTGCGATAGATACGCAGTATTTT	CATRQGAIDTQYF
many	TRBV29-1	-	TRBJ1-1	TGCAGCGGGTTCAAGGAGGACACTGAAGCTTTCTTT	CSGFKEDTEAFF
-	TRBV10-1	-	TRBJ2-7	TGCGCCAGCAGTGAAAAGACGGGAGAAAACGAGCAGTACTTC	CASSEKTGENEQYF
-	TRBV7-1	-	TRBJ2-3	TGTGCCAGCACCGGGGCCGGCCGCACAGATACGCAGTATTTT	CASTGAGRTDTQYF
-	TRBV27	-	TRBJ2-7	TGTGCCAGCAGTCCGGGCCCAGCTTACGAGCAGTACTTC	CASSPGPAYEQYF
-	TRBV6-1	-	TRBJ2-7	TGTGCCAGCAGTGAAGTTGTAGCTTCCTACGAGCAGTACTTC	CASSEVVASYEQYF
few	TRBV15	-	TRBJ2-7	TGTGCCACCAGCAGAGAAGGGCTAGCCGAGACCTACGAGCAGTACTTC	CATSREGLAETYEQYF
few	TRBV7-2	-	TRBJ1-5	TGTGCCAGCAGCTTAATAGGGTATAGCAATCAGCCCCAGCATTTT	CASSLIGYSNQPQHF
-	TRBV19	-	TRBJ2-2	TGTGCCAGTAGTATTTGGGTCGGGGAGCTGTTTTTT	CASSIWVGELFF
-	TRBV9	-	TRBJ2-7	TGTGCCAGCAGCGTTAGCGGAGCGGCCTACGAGCAGTACTTC	CASSVSGAAYEQYF
-	TRBV10-1	TRBD1	TRBJ2-7	TGCGCCAGCAGTGAGGTGGGGGACAGGGCCTACGAGCAGTACTTC	CASSEVGDRAYEQYF
-	TRBV4-1	-	TRBJ2-1	TGCGCCAGCAGCCGTTTAGGGGTAGGACAGTTCTTC	CASSRLGVGQFF
-	TRBV7-9	-	TRBJ2-6	TGTGCCAGCAGTTCAGGGGCTGGGGCCAACGTCCTGACTTTC	CASSSGAGANVLTF
-	TRBV4-1	TRBD2	TRBJ2-3	TGCGCCAGCAGCCAAGGCTGGCGGGAGATAGATACGCAGTATTTT	CASSQGWREIDTQYF
-	TRBV7-8	-	TRBJ2-7	TGTGCCAGCAGCTTAGGTGGGGTACAGCAGTACTTC	CASSLGGVQQYF
-	TRBV11-2	-	TRBJ2-1	TGTGCCAGCAGCTCCGACGGACAGTATTACAATGAGCAGTTCTTC	CASSSDGQYYNEQFF
many	TRBV23-1	-	TRBJ2-2	TGCGCCAGCAGCCGGAAGGCCGGGGAGCTGTTTTTT	CASSRKAGELFF
few	TRBV7-9	-	TRBJ1-1	TGTGCCAGCAGCCCCCGCAGTTACACTGAAGCTTTCTTT	CASSPRSYTEAFF
-	TRBV5-6	-	TRBJ2-6	TGTGCCAGCAGCTTTGACATGGCCGTCCTATCTGGGGCCAACGTCCTGACTTTC	CASSFDMAVLSGANVLTF
-	TRBV2	TRBD1	TRBJ1-5	TGTGCCAGCAAGGAACAGGGGAGTAGCAATCAGCCCCAGCATTTT	CASKEQGSSNQPQHF
-	TRBV12-2	-	TRBJ2-7	TGTGCAAGTCGCTTCCGGGACTACCTCTACGAGCAGTACTTC	CASRFRDYLYEQYF
-	TRBV5-1	TRBD2	TRBJ2-1	TGCGCCAGCAGCTCACTCCGAGATAGCGGGAGGAGCTCCTACAATGAGCAGTTCTTC	CASSSLRDSGRSSYNEQFF
-	TRBV11-3	-	TRBJ1-3	TGTGCCAGCAGCGCCAGGTGGGGATTCTCTGGAAACACCATATATTTT	CASSARWGFSGNTIYF
-	TRBV4-1	TRBD1	TRBJ2-7	TGCGCCAGCAGCCAAGGGGGAACAGGGGGCGCCTACGAGCAGTACTTC	CASSQGGTGGAYEQYF
-	TRBV7-9	-	TRBJ2-6	TGTGCCAGCAGCCCAGTCTCTGGGGCCAACGTCCTGACTTTC	CASSPVSGANVLTF
-	TRBV11-2	-	TRBJ2-7	TGTGCCAGCAGCCTCTCCCCCTACGAGCAGTACTTC	CASSLSPYEQYF
few	TRBV29-1	TRBD2	TRBJ2-7	TGCAGCGCCGTCCGGACTAGCGGGAGATACGAGCAGTACTTC	CSAVRTSGRYEQYF
few	TRBV30	-	TRBJ1-1	TGTGCCTGGAGTAGGGGACTTTCGGCTTTCTTT	CAWSRGLSAFF
-	TRBV7-9	TRBD2	TRBJ2-7	TGTGCCAGCAGTCCCGGGACTACCGACTACGAGCAGTACTTC	CASSPGTTDYEQYF
-	TRBV20-1	TRBD2	TRBJ2-7	TGCAGCCAAGGGAGGGTGGGCGAGCAGTACTTC	CSQGRVGEQYF
-	TRBV6-6	-	TRBJ2-2	TGTGCCATTGGAGACGCCGGGGAGCTGTTTTTT	CAIGDAGELFF
-	TRBV7-9	TRBD1	TRBJ1-2	TGTGCCAGCAGCTTAGCGGGACAGGGGGCCGACTATGGCTACACCTTC	CASSLAGQGADYGYTF
-	TRBV10-1	TRBD1	TRBJ2-2	TGCGCCAGCAGCGCCGGCGGACAGGGGAAGGCCGGGGAGCTGTTTTTT	CASSAGGQGKAGELFF
many	TRBV5-6	-	TRBJ2-7	TGTGCCAGCAGCCCCGGACAAGACGAGCAGTACTTC	CASSPGQDEQYF
many	TRBV30	TRBD1	TRBJ1-5	TGTGCCTGGGACAGGGACGGCCAGCCCCAGCATTTT	CAWDRDGQPQHF
-	TRBV27	-	TRBJ1-1	TGTGCCAGCAGAACCGGACCTTCGGACAGTGAAGCTTTCTTT	CASRTGPSDSEAFF
-	TRBV5-5	-	TRBJ2-5	TGTGCCAGCAGCTTCAGGGGCTATTACGTTTTGGAGACCCAGTACTTC	CASSFRGYYVLETQYF
-	TRBV6-1	TRBD1	TRBJ1-5	TGTGCCAGCAGTATACAGGGGAGCCGGCAGCCCCAGCATTTT	CASSIQGSRQPQHF
-	TRBV5-4	-	TRBJ2-1	TGTGCCAGCAGCTTGGTAGGGGACCCTCGGGTCTTTAACAATGAGCAGTTCTTC	CASSLVGDPRVFNNEQFF